This T cell receptor beta chain was sequenced for a study of blood T cell repertoires in COVID-19. Background on the study: Material from acute and convalescent COVID-19 was sourced from the United States, Italy and Spain.

The germline V gene encodes CDR1 SNHLY and CDR2 FYNNEI. The CDR3 contains 14 residues. Trimming removed 6 bases at V and 0 bases at J, with 11 bases between. Profiled with immunoSEQ multiplex PCR; TCRdb holds only in-frame clones, not every one. The table includes 490,000 or so clones, approximately 90% detected once. The receptor's source is a woman in her forties who had recovered from COVID-19. The sample taken for sequencing was PBMCs or T cells enriched from blood (not recorded which). The chain recombines TRBV2 with TRBJ1-2; a possible D gene is TRBD1 (5 bases). The chain's CDR3 is CASSGDSSNYGYTF. CDR3 nucleotides: TGTGCCAGCAGCGGTGACAGCTCTAACTATGGCTACACCTTC.